A single sample gave rise to the 17 T cell receptor beta chains below, sequenced in a study of T cell repertoires in cytomegalovirus infection. In TCRdb, the reads were re-called with MiXCR into one record per CDR3 protein. The table lists fewer than 700,000 distinct CDR3 sequences, 20% to 25% of them singletons, with roughly 8% in the top ten. Sequenced material: CD8+ T cells from PBMCs. Source of these receptors: a human donor in good health (CMV status not recorded). Some clones in this sample may be carry-over from other donors' samples.

This clonotype has ten or more counts. This rearrangement joins TRBV6-5 to TRBJ2-1; 8 nucleotides match TRBD1. The V gene end was trimmed by 6 bases and the J gene end by 8 bases; junction bases not matched to a gene: 12. The V gene's germline CDR1 is MNHEY and CDR2 SVGAGI. CDR3 size: 15 residues. CDR3 loop: CASSSSGGRMDEQFF. The CDR3 bases are TGTGCCAGCAGCTCCTCAGGGGGCAGAATGGATGAGCAGTTCTTC.

This chain uses TRBV20-1 with TRBJ2-7; D is possibly TRBD2 (5 bases). Trimming took 6 bases from V and 1 from J, leaving 25 bases between them. The CDR3 spans 17 residues. Per germline, CDR1 DFQATT and CDR2 SNEGSKA (reference sequence). The CDR3, as DNA: TGCAGTGCCACTCTTCGGCCGTCAGTGAGACTATCCTACGAGCAGTACTTC. It encodes CSATLRPSVRLSYEQYF.

On this clonotype itself: With a much larger clone just one base away, this may be a read error. This rearrangement joins TRBV7-4 to TRBJ1-1; 7 bases line up with TRBD1. From germline, CDR1 is SGHVT and CDR2 SQSDAQ. The CDR3 loop spans 15 amino acids. CDR3 sequence: CANSFLSQGRTEAFF. The CDR3 region has the DNA TGTGCCAACAGCTTCCTGTCACAGGGGCGAACTGAAGCTTTCTTT.

The sample holds many counts of this clonotype. The chain has TRBV7-9 and TRBJ2-7; D is ambiguous. With 1 base removed from V and 3 bases from J, the gap between germline ends came to 19 bases. Germline V gene lookup returns CDR1 SEHNR and CDR2 FQNEAQ (reference sequence). The CDR3 spans 17 residues. The CDR3 DNA reads TGTGCCAGCAGCTTAGAACCGCCGTCGGCCGTAAACTACGAGCAGTACGTC. Its translation is CASSLEPPSAVNYEQYV.

There are many counts of this clonotype. The chain couples TRBV6-5 to TRBJ2-5; 9 bases are a match to TRBD2. The CDR3 is made up of 17 amino acids. Losses at the gene ends were 0 bases for V and 7 bases for J; bases not matched to a gene: 12. Germline V gene lookup returns CDR1 MNHEY and CDR2 SVGAGI. Written as DNA, the CDR3 is TGTGCCAGCAGTTACTCAGGAAGCGGGGGGCCGGGGGGGACCCAGTACTTC. Translation: CASSYSGSGGPGGTQYF.

This chain connects TRBV20-1 to TRBJ2-3; TRBD2 aligns across 9 bases. CDR3 length equals 16 residues. J was trimmed by 1 base and V by 5 bases; bases with no gene match: 10. Germline CDR1 DFQATT, CDR2 SNEGSKA (reference sequence). CDR3 coding DNA: TGCAGTGCTTTCCTTCCTAGCGGGGCTCGCACAGATACGCAGTATTTT. Translated: CSAFLPSGARTDTQYF.

This clonotype appeared many times. The CDR3 loop is CASSPTAGGYNEQFF. CDR3 nucleotide sequence: TGTGCCAGCAGCCCGACAGCGGGGGGGTACAATGAGCAGTTCTTC. The chain couples TRBV7-2 to TRBJ2-1, with 10 bases identical to TRBD2. The CDR3 loop spans 15 amino acids. V was clipped by 5 bases and J by 4 bases; unmatched bases: 5. Germline V CDR1 and CDR2: SGHTA, FQGNSA.

The chain combines TRBV29-1 with TRBJ2-7; a possible D gene is TRBD1 (5 bases). Trimming shortened V by 4 bases and J by 2 bases, and 9 bases separated the two germline ends. Germline V CDR1 and CDR2: SQVTM, ANQGSEA. The CDR3 has 12 residues. In nucleotides, the CDR3 is TGCAGCGTTGCTGACAGCCCCTACGAGCAGTACTTC. It translates to CSVADSPYEQYF.

This clonotype was observed a handful of times. Written as DNA, the CDR3 is TGCGCCAGCAGCTTCGATATCGGAGGGGGCGTTGGCTACACCTTC. Translation gives CASSFDIGGGVGYTF. This sequence joins TRBV5-1 and TRBJ1-2; 7 nucleotides align to TRBD1. V gave up 2 bases and J gave up 7 bases; unmatched junction bases: 11. CDR3 length: 15 residues. Germline CDR1 is SGHRS and CDR2 is YFSETQ.

The table lists this clonotype with a few counts. This chain uses TRBV11-3 with TRBJ2-7; 8 nucleotides line up with TRBD2. Germline CDR1 is SGHNT and CDR2 is YENEEA. V gave up 5 bases and J gave up 2 bases; unmatched junction bases: 5. The CDR3 runs to 14 residues. DNA of the CDR3: TGTGCCAGCAGCCCCCCGGGACTAGCCTACGAGCAGTACTTC. Translation: CASSPPGLAYEQYF. Combining the CDR3 with reference TRBV11-3 and TRBJ2-7 gives the whole variable domain EAGVVQSPRYKIIEKKQPVAFWCNPISGHNTLYWYLQNLGQGPELLIRYENEEAVDDSQLPKDRFSAERLKGVDSTLKIQPAELGDSAVYLCASSPPGLAYEQYFGPGTRLTVT.

The chain carries TRBV15 and TRBJ2-1, with D perhaps matching TRBD1 or TRBD2 (7 bases each). The CDR3 length is 16 residues. Per the germline V gene, CDR1 is LNHNV and CDR2 is YYDKDF (reference sequence). The V end was cut by 3 bases, the J end by 0 bases, with 12 bases between. The CDR3 DNA reads TGTGCCACCAGCAGTGGGAGGGGGCCCTCCTACAATGAGCAGTTCTTC. Its translation: CATSSGRGPSYNEQFF.

This clonotype came up many times. The chain recombines TRBV19 with TRBJ1-2, with D perhaps TRBD1 (5 bases). Germline V CDR1 and CDR2: LNHDA, SQIVND (reference sequence). The CDR3 runs 12 residues. Between the trimmed V and J ends, which lost 4 bases and 8 bases, there was a span of 11 bases. CDR3 DNA: TGTGCCAGTAGTACCGGGACGGTCGGCTACACCTTC. Its translation is CASSTGTVGYTF. The full variable domain, with the rest looked up from reference TRBV19 and TRBJ1-2, is DGGITQSPKYLFRKEGQNVTLSCEQNLNHDAMYWYRQDPGQGLRLIYYSQIVNDFQKGDIAEGYSVSREKKESFPLTVTSAQKNPTAFYLCASSTGTVGYTFGSGTRLTVV.

The rearrangement joins TRBV12-3 or TRBV12-4 to TRBJ1-6; 7 positions agree with TRBD1. CDR3 length: 15 residues. V dropped 5 bases and J dropped 6; count of bases not matched to a gene: 7. The CDR3 here is CASSPRYRGNSPLHF. The CDR3 DNA sequence: TGTGCCAGCAGTCCGCGCTACAGGGGTAATTCACCCCTCCACTTT.

A word on this clonotype: Relative to the germline gene, one junction end is altered; a read error may explain this. The chain recombines TRBV10-3 with TRBJ2-3; tentative D call: TRBD2 (5 bases). This CDR3 has 16 amino acids. Germline-derived CDR1 and CDR2 are ENHRY and SYGVKD. CDR3 sequence reads: CAISESTGSSIDTQYF. In DNA, the CDR3 is TGTGCCATCAGTGAGTCTACGGGGTCCAGCATAGATACGCAGTATTTT.

This clonotype has only a few counts. J is TRBJ2-7 and V is TRBV11-2; 10 bases agree with TRBD1. The germline V gene has CDR1 SGHAT and CDR2 FQNNGV. The length of the CDR3 is 14 residues. V dropped 8 bases and J dropped 4; count of bases not matched to a gene: 8. Here the CDR3 reads CASAAGTGVYEQYF. The CDR3 DNA reads TGTGCCAGCGCGGCCGGGACAGGGGTGTACGAGCAGTACTTC.

The rearrangement uses TRBV7-9 and TRBJ2-7; 9 bases are a match to TRBD1. Looked up from germline, CDR1 is SEHNR and CDR2 is FQNEAQ (reference sequence). Germline trimming cut 4 bases from V and 3 bases from J; bases unmatched to any gene: 7. CDR3 length: 15 amino acids. The CDR3 spells CASSSPGTGRYEQYV. The CDR3 nucleotides are TGTGCCAGCAGCTCCCCCGGGACAGGGCGCTACGAGCAGTACGTC.

V gene TRBV25-1 combines with J gene TRBJ2-1; D gene ambiguous. V was trimmed by 2 bases and J by 5 bases, leaving 13 bases between them. Germline CDR1 is MGHDK and CDR2 is SYGVNS. This CDR3 comprises 15 residues. In DNA, the CDR3 is TGTGCCAGCAGTGAACAGAGTTATCTTGACAATGAGCAGTTCTTC. Amino acid sequence: CASSEQSYLDNEQFF.